This entry is about one T cell receptor (beta chain). Its antigen is still unknown. This entry belongs to a study of vaccination and CD4 T cells after COVID-19. Study details: A CEFX pool, an HIV-1 Nef pool, or no peptide went to control cultures.

With the Oncomine TCR Beta short-read assay, DNA from cultured CD4+ T cells was sequenced. It was cultured CD4+ T cells from which genomic DNA was extracted. MiXCR, applied by TCRdb to the PCR reads, yields one record per CDR3 protein. Seen here are about 25,000 distinct CDR3 sequences, approximately 67% observed once, and the top ten hold roughly 15%. Regarding treatment: roughly 10-day PBMC culture with coronavirus spike peptide pools or control peptides (ViraFEST assay). Looked up from germline, CDR1 is SGHTA and CDR2 is FQGTGA. V was clipped by 3 bases and J by 5 bases; unmatched bases: 5. The length of the CDR3 is 15 residues.

The sample in question was CD4+ T cells from blood, cultured in vitro, obtained after SARS-CoV-2 vaccination. The sequence derives from a human donor who received a COVID-19 vaccine. The chain combines TRBV7-3 with TRBJ2-2, with 8 nucleotides matching TRBD2. The CDR3 DNA reads as TGTGCCAGCAGCTTCGGGGGGGTAGGGACCGGGGAGCTGTTTTTT. Its protein is CASSFGGVGTGELFF.